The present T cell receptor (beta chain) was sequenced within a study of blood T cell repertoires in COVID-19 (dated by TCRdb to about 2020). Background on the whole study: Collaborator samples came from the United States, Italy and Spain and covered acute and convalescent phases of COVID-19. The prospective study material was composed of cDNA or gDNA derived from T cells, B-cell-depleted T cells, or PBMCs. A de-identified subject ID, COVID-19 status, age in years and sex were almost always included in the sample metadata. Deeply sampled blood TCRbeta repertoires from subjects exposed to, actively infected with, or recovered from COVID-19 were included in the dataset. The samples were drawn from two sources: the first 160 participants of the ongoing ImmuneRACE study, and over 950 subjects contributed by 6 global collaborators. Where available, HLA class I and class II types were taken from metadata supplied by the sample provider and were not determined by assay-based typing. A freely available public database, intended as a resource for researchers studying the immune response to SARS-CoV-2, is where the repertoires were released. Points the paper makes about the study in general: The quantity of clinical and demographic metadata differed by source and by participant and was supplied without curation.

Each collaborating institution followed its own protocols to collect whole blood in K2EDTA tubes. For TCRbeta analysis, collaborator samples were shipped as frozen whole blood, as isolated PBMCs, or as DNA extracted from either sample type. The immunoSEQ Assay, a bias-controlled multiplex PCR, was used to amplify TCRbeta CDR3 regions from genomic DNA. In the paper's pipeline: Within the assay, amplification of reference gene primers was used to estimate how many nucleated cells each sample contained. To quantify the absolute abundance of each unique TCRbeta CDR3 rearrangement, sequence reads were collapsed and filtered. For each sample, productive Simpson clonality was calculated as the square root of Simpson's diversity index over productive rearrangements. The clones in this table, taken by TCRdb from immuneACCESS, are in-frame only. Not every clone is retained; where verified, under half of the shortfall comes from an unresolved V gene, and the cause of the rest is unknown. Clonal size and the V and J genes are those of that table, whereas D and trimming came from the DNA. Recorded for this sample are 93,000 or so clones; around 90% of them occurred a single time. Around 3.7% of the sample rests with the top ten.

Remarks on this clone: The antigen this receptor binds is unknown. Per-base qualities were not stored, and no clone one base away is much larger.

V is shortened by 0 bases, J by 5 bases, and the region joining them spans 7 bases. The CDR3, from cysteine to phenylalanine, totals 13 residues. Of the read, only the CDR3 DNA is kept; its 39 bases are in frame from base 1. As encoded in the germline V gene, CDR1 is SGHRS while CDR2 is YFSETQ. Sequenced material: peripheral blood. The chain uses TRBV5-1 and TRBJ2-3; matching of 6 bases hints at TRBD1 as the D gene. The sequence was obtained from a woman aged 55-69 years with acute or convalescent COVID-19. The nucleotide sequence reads TGCGCCAGCAGCTTGGCAGGGGAAGATACGCAGTATTTT. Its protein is CASSLAGEDTQYF.